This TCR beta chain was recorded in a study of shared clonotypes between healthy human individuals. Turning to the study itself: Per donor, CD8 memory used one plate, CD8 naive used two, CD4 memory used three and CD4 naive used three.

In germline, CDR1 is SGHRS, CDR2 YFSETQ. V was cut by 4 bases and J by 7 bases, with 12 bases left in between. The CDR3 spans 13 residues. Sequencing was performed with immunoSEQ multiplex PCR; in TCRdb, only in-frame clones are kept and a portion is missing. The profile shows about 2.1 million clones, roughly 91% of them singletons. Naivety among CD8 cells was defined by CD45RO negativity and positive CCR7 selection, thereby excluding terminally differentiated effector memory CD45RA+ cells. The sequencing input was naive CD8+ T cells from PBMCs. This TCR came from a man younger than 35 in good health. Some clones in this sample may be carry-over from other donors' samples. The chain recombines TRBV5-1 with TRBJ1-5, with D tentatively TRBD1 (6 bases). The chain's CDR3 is CASSPRGWQPQHF. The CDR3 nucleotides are TGCGCCAGCAGCCCGAGGGGGTGGCAGCCCCAGCATTTT.